The sequence of this T cell receptor beta chain was determined in a study of shared T cell receptors in the human thymus. This CDR3 has 15 amino acids. Germline V CDR1 and CDR2: LGHNA, YNFKEQ. Trimming at V came to 1 base and at J to 6 bases, leaving 4 bases not matched to a gene. The protocol was immunoSEQ multiplex PCR, while the TCRdb copy is restricted to in-frame clones and leaves out a portion. The sample yields under 700,000 clones, about four fifths seen once. This clone came up a few times. These data also featured in a second study, about human thymus T cells.

Sequencing used thymocytes. The TCR was taken from a boy under two years old with a congenital heart defect. The chain couples TRBV4-2 to TRBJ2-2; TRBD2 agrees at 8 bases. DNA of the CDR3: TGTGCCAGCAGCCAAGTAGCGGGAAAGTCCGGGGAGCTGTTTTTT. Translating gives CASSQVAGKSGELFF.